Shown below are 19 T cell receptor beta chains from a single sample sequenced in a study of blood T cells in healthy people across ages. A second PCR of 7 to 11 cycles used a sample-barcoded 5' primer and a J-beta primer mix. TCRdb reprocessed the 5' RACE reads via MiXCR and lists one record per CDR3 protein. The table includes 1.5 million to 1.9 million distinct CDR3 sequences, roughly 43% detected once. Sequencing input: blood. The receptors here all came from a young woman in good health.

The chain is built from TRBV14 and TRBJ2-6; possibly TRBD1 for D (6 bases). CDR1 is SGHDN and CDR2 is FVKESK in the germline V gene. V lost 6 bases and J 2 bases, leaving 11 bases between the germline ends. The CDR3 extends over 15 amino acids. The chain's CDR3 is CASRQGATGANVLTF. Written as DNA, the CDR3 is TGTGCCAGCAGACAGGGTGCAACTGGGGCCAACGTCCTGACTTTC.

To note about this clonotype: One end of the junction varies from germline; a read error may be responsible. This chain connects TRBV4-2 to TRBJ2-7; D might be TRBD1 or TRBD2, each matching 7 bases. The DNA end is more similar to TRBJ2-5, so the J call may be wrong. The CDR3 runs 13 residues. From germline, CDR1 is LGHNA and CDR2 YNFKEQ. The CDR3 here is CASGQGGKETQYF. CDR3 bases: TGTGCCAGCGGCCAGGGGGGGAAAGAGACCCAGTACTTC.

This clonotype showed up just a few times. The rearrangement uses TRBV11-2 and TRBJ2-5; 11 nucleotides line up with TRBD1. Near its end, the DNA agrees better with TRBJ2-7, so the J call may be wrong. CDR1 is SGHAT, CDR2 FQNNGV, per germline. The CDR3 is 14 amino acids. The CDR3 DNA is TGTGCCAGCAGCTGGACAGGGGGCGATTACGAGCAGTACTTC. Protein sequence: CASSWTGGDYEQYF.

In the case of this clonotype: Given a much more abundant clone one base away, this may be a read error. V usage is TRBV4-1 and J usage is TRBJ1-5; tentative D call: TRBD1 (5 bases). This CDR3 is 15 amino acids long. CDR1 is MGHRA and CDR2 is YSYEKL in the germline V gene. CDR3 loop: CTSSQDSHSNQPQHF. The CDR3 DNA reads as TGCACCAGCAGCCAAGACAGTCATAGCAATCAGCCCCAGCATTTT.

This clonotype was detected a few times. The DNA of the CDR3 is TGTGCCAGCTCACCCGACAGGGCCGAGCAGTACTTC. Encoded protein: CASSPDRAEQYF. The chain is built from TRBV18 and TRBJ2-7; 7 nucleotides align to TRBD1. The V segment lost 3 bases and the J segment 6 bases; nucleotides outside the gene matches: 2. Germline V lookup: CDR1 KGHSH, CDR2 LQKENI. The CDR3 spans 12 residues.

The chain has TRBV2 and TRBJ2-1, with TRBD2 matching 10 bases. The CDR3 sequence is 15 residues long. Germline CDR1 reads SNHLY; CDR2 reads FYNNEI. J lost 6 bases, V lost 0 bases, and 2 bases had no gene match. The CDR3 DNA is TGTGCCAGCAGTGAAGCCCCTAGCGGGAGCAATGAGCAGTTCTTC. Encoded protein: CASSEAPSGSNEQFF.

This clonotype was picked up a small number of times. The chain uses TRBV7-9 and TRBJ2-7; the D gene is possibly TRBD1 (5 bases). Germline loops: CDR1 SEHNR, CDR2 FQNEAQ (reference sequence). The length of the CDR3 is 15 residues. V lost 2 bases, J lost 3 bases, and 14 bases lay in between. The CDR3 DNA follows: TGTGCCAGCAGCTTAAGGTCTCAGGGTAGCTACGAGCAGTACTTC. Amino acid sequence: CASSLRSQGSYEQYF.

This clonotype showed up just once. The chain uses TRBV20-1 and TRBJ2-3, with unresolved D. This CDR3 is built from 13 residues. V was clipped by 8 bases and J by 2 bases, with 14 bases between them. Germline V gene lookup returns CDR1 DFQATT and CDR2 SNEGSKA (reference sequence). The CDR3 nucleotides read TGCAGTACCCCGGCACCAAACACAGATACGCAGTATTTT. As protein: CSTPAPNTDTQYF.

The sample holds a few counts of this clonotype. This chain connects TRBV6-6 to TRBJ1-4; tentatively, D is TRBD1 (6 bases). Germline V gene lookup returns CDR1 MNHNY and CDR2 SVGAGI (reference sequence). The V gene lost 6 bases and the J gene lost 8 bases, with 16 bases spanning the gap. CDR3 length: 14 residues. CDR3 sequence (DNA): TGTGCCAGCAGCTACACAGGGAGGGGGGAAAAACTGTTTTTT. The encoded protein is CASSYTGRGEKLFF.

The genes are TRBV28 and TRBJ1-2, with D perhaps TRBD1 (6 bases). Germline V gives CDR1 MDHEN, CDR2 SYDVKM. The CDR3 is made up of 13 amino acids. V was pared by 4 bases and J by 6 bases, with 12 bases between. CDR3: CASSSMNRDGYTF. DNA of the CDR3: TGTGCCAGCAGTTCTATGAACAGGGATGGCTACACCTTC.

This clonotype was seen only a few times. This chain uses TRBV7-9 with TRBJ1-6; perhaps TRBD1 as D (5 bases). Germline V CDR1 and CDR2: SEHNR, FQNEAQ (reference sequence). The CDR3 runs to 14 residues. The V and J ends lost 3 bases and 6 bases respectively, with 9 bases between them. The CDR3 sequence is CASSLETVNSPLHF. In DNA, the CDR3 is TGTGCCAGCAGCTTGGAGACAGTTAATTCACCCCTCCACTTT.

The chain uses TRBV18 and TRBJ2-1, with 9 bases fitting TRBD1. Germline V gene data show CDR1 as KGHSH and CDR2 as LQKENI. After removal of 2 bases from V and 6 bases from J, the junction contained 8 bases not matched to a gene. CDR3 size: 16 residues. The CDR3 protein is CASSPGQGSRVNEQFF. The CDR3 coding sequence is TGTGCCAGCTCACCAGGACAGGGGTCAAGGGTCAATGAGCAGTTCTTC.

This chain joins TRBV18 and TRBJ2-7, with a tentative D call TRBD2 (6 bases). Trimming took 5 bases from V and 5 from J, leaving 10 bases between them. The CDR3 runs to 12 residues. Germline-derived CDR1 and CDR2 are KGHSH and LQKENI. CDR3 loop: CASSSREDEQYF. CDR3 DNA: TGTGCCAGCTCATCCAGGGAGGACGAGCAGTACTTC.

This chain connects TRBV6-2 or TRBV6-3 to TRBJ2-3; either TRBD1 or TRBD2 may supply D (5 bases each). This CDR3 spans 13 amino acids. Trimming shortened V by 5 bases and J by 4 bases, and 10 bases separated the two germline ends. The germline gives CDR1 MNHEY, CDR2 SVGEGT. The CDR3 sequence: CASSQGPPDTQYF. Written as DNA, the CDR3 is TGTGCCAGCAGTCAGGGACCCCCAGATACGCAGTATTTT.

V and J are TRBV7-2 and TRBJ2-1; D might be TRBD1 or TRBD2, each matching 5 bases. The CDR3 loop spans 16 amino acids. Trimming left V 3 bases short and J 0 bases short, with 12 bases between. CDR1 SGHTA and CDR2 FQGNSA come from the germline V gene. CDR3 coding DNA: TGTACCAGCAGCTTGAGGGGACGTAGCTCCTACAATGAGCAGTTCTTC. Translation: CTSSLRGRSSYNEQFF.

The chain's CDR3 is CASSSPGTVGETQYF. Written as DNA, the CDR3 is TGTGCCAGCAGTTCCCCCGGGACAGTTGGGGAGACCCAGTACTTC. V and J are TRBV12-3 or TRBV12-4 and TRBJ2-5, with 7 bases matching TRBD1. V lost 4 bases, J lost 5 bases, and 10 bases stayed unmatched. The CDR3 totals 15 residues.

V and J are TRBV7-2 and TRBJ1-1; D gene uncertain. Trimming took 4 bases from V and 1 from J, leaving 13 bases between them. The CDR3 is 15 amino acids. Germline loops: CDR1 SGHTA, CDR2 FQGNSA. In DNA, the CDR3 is TGTGCCAGCAGCTCAGGCTCAGCCCAGAACACTGAAGCTTTCTTT. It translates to CASSSGSAQNTEAFF.

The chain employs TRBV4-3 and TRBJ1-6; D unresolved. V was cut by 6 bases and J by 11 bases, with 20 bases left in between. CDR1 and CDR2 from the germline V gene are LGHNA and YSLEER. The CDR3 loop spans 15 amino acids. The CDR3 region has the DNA TGCGCCAGCAGTTCCCAGGCCGGGAGGGATCCACCCCTCCACTTT. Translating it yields CASSSQAGRDPPLHF.

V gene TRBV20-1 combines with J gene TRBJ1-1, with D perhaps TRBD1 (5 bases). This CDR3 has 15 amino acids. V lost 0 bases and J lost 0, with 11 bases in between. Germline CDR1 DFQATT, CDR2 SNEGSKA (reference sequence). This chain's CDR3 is CSARDMRGLNTEAFF. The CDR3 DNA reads TGCAGTGCTAGAGATATGCGGGGACTGAACACTGAAGCTTTCTTT.